This entry concerns a single TCR beta chain. Germline-derived CDR1 and CDR2 are MDHEN and SYDVKM. The junction had 3 bases not matched to a gene; V was cut back by 5 bases and J by 2 bases. The CDR3 length is 14 residues. The sample originates from a study of cytotoxic CD8 clonotypes in ibrutinib-treated CLL. Some clones are missing from TCRdb's copy, which holds only in-frame ones; the method was immunoSEQ multiplex PCR. This repertoire shows about 22,000 clones, just under 80% found once; its top ten account for over 8%. The chain joins TRBV28 to TRBJ1-3, with 7 bases lining up with TRBD1. Material: PBMCs, obtained before ibrutinib treatment. This clonotype was obtained from a human donor with chronic lymphocytic leukemia. CDR3 loop: CASSTTGAGNTIYF. The DNA of the CDR3 is TGTGCCAGCAGTACTACAGGGGCTGGAAACACCATATATTTT.